This T cell receptor (beta chain) came from a study of CD8+CD57+ T cells in acquired aplastic anemia. Overall study: DNA from sorted CD4+ and CD8+ cells averaged approximately 3.2 ug. Study conclusions and caveats: Statistical testing detected no significant gap in CD8+ Simpson's diversity between patients and controls. A set of some 28 CD8+ CDR3 sequences was shared between patients and controls, and these sequences appeared highly expressed in patients.

Germline assignment: CDR1 DFQATT and CDR2 SNEGSKA (reference sequence). Trimming left V 5 bases short and J 3 bases short, with 17 bases between. The CDR3 runs 14 residues. Genomic DNA was employed as the template in profiling TCR beta VDJ and CDR3. A single record per CDR3 protein comes from TCRdb applying MiXCR to the reads. The profile shows hundreds of thousands of distinct CDR3 sequences, 40% to 50% of them singletons. It was patients with CD8+CD57+ cell expansion by flow cytometry who were chosen for sequencing. Receipt of therapy had not occurred in any patient by the time of blood sampling. Turning to this clonotype: Its antigen is unidentified.

The chain uses TRBV20-1 and TRBJ2-7; D could derive from TRBD1 or TRBD2 (6 bases each). The clonotype comes from a human donor with aplastic anemia. Material for sequencing was sorted CD4+, CD8+, or CD8+CD57+ T cells (not recorded which) from PBMCs. CDR3 sequence: CSALTEGGHYEQYF. For the CDR3, the DNA is TGCAGTGCTCTCACAGAGGGGGGTCACTACGAGCAGTACTTC.